This TCR beta chain came from a study of T cells in Graves' hyperthyroidism and ophthalmopathy. Patients counted as stable if ophthalmopathy did not develop within 18 months. RNA transcripts gave rise to amplified TCR beta CDR3 regions. Using the HTBI primer set, a first-round RT-PCR was run on the TCR CDR3. TCRdb processed the multiplex PCR reads anew with MiXCR; each CDR3 protein has one entry. Of roughly 740,000 distinct CDR3 sequences in the sample, approximately 16% were seen once. Germline V gene data show CDR1 as MNHEY and CDR2 as SVGAGI. The CDR3 is 12 residues long. Comments on this clonotype: One end of the junction varies from germline; a read error may be responsible.

Sequencing was carried out using blood. V and J are TRBV6-5 and TRBJ2-5; D possibly uses TRBD1 or TRBD2 (6 bases each). The receptor was isolated from a man aged 18-30 years with Graves' hyperthyroidism. This CDR3 reads CASSYSGGKGDF. DNA for the CDR3: TGTGCCAGCAGTTACTCAGGCGGGAAGGGGGACTTC.